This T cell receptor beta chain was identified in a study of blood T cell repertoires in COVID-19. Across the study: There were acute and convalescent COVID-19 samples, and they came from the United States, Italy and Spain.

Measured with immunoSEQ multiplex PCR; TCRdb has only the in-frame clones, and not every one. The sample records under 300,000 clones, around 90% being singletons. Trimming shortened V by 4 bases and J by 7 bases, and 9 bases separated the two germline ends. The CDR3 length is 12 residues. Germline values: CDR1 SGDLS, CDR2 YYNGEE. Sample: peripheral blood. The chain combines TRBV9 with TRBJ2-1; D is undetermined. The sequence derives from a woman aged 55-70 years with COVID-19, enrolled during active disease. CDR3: CASSHLQNEQFF. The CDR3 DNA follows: TGTGCCAGCAGCCACCTGCAGAATGAGCAGTTCTTC.